These 28 T cell receptor beta chains originate from one sample sequenced in a study of follicular helper T cells after annual influenza vaccination. The time point: 2014-2015 season, 7 days after vaccination. Measured with immunoSEQ multiplex PCR; TCRdb has only the in-frame clones, and not every one. The table lists 9,800 or so clones, about four fifths of them singletons, with around 0.3% in the top ten. Sequenced here: CXCR5- memory CD4+ T cells sorted from blood, sampled 7 days after influenza vaccination. Receptor source: an adult who received the influenza vaccine.

The chain combines TRBV9 with TRBJ1-2, with no clear D. The CDR3 spans 13 residues. Germline CDR1 is SGDLS and CDR2 is YYNGEE. Trimming left V 4 bases short and J 4 bases short, with 11 bases between. The CDR3 protein is CASSPSALYGYTF. The CDR3 DNA sequence: TGTGCCAGCAGCCCGAGTGCCCTCTATGGCTACACCTTC.

The J gene is TRBJ2-1, the V gene TRBV7-2; 11 bases fit TRBD2. V dropped 3 bases and J dropped 8; count of bases not matched to a gene: 9. CDR3 length: 16 amino acids. Germline V gene lookup returns CDR1 SGHTA and CDR2 FQGNSA. Written as DNA, the CDR3 is TGTGCCAGCAGCTTTATCGGGACTAGCGGTTTCTATGAGCAGTTCTTC. Protein: CASSFIGTSGFYEQFF.

This clone appeared a few times. The chain is built from TRBV19 and TRBJ1-5; D is unresolved. There are 14 residues in the CDR3. Germline V gives CDR1 LNHDA, CDR2 SQIVND (reference sequence). Trimming stripped 5 bases from V and 2 bases from J, with 10 bases between. The CDR3 sequence is CASSVNQGNQPQHF. In DNA form, the CDR3 reads TGTGCCAGTAGTGTCAATCAAGGCAATCAGCCCCAGCATTTT.

This rearrangement joins TRBV29-1 to TRBJ1-1, with TRBD1 matching over 7 bases. There are 14 residues in the CDR3. Losses at the gene ends were 7 bases for V and 2 bases for J; bases not matched to a gene: 10. Germline V gene sequence: CDR1 SQVTM, CDR2 ANQGSEA. CDR3: CSARPGGGNTEAFF. The CDR3 coding sequence is TGCAGCGCCCGGCCAGGAGGGGGCAACACTGAAGCTTTCTTT.

This rearrangement joins TRBV7-9 to TRBJ1-1; D unresolved. Germline CDR1 and CDR2: SEHNR and FQNEAQ (reference sequence). V lost 5 bases and J lost 1, with 8 bases in between. CDR3 length equals 13 residues. The CDR3 here is CASSPWGNTEAFF. DNA for the CDR3: TGTGCCAGCAGCCCATGGGGGAACACTGAAGCTTTCTTT.

The genes are TRBV2 and TRBJ2-7; possibly TRBD1 for D (6 bases). In germline, CDR1 is SNHLY, CDR2 FYNNEI. V lost 7 bases and J 3 bases, leaving 19 bases between the germline ends. The CDR3 runs 15 residues. CDR3 DNA sequence: TGTGCCAGCACCCCACGGGCAGGGGCCAACTACGAGCAGTACTTC. As protein: CASTPRAGANYEQYF.

V is TRBV18 and J is TRBJ1-2; a possible D gene is TRBD1 (6 bases). CDR3 size: 17 residues. Germline lookup yields CDR1 KGHSH and CDR2 LQKENI. With 3 bases removed from V and 4 bases from J, the gap between germline ends came to 21 bases. The CDR3, as DNA: TGTGCCAGCTCACCTCCCCGAATGGGGGCGCGGAGCTATGGCTACACCTTC. This translates into CASSPPRMGARSYGYTF.

The chain employs TRBV7-2 and TRBJ2-2; TRBD1 matches 9 bases. Germline V gives CDR1 SGHTA, CDR2 FQGNSA. J gave up 7 bases and V 2 bases, and 2 bases lay outside the gene matches. CDR3 length: 14 amino acids. The chain's CDR3 is CASSLTTGGGELFF. CDR3 nucleotides: TGTGCCAGCAGCTTAACGACAGGGGGCGGGGAGCTGTTTTTT. Filled out from reference TRBV7-2 and TRBJ2-2, the complete variable domain reads GAGVSQSPSNKVTEKGKDVELRCDPISGHTALYWYRQSLGQGLEFLIYFQGNSAPDKSGLPSDRFSAERTGGSVSTLTIQRTQQEDSAVYLCASSLTTGGGELFFGEGSRLTVL.

The gene calls are TRBV27 and TRBJ1-2, with a possible D match to TRBD1 (6 bases). The CDR3 loop spans 14 amino acids. Germline V lookup: CDR1 MNHEY, CDR2 SMNVEV (reference sequence). Trimming left V 4 bases short and J 7 bases short, with 16 bases between. The CDR3 DNA reads TGTGCCAGCAGTTCTTATTACAGGGAGCGTGGCTACACCTTC. The encoded protein is CASSSYYRERGYTF.

The V call is TRBV5-4, the J call TRBJ1-1; D is undetermined. Germline values: CDR1 SGHNT, CDR2 YYREEE (reference sequence). V shed 4 bases and J shed 0 bases, with 10 bases lying between them. The CDR3 contains 14 residues. Here the CDR3 DNA reads TGTGCCAGCAGCAAGACATATTTGAACACTGAAGCTTTCTTT. Its translation is CASSKTYLNTEAFF.

The chain couples TRBV7-2 to TRBJ2-7, with 7 bases that match TRBD2. V gave up 5 bases and J gave up 6 bases; unmatched junction bases: 10. This CDR3 is built from 14 residues. Germline V CDR1 and CDR2: SGHTA, FQGNSA. The CDR3 loop is CASSRSGGRSEQYF. CDR3 in DNA: TGTGCCAGCAGCCGTTCGGGGGGTCGGAGCGAGCAGTACTTC.

The V call is TRBV5-8, the J call TRBJ1-5; maybe TRBD1 (6 bases). Deletions cut 4 bases from V and 3 bases from J, with 17 bases between. Germline values: CDR1 SGHTS, CDR2 YDEGEE. The CDR3 has 16 residues. The CDR3, as DNA: TGTGCCAGCAGCCCGGGACACAGGACGGCCAATCAGCCCCAGCATTTT. It encodes CASSPGHRTANQPQHF.

V usage is TRBV4-3 and J usage is TRBJ2-4; either TRBD1 or TRBD2 may supply D (6 bases each). V gave up 3 bases and J gave up 1 base, with 16 bases separating them. Looked up from germline, CDR1 is LGHNA and CDR2 is YSLEER. The CDR3 has 17 amino acids. CDR3 loop: CASSHSTGAKAKNIQYF. The CDR3 DNA sequence: TGCGCCAGCAGCCATTCCACGGGGGCGAAGGCCAAAAACATTCAGTACTTC.

V is TRBV2 and J is TRBJ2-7, with 7 bases fitting TRBD1. The junction had 12 bases not matched to a gene; V was cut back by 6 bases and J by 7 bases. This CDR3 spans 14 amino acids. From germline, CDR1 is SNHLY and CDR2 FYNNEI. The CDR3 coding sequence is TGTGCCAGCAGCATACAGGGGACCAATACTGAGCAGTACTTC. This sequence encodes CASSIQGTNTEQYF.

The chain uses TRBV19 and TRBJ2-2; TRBD2 matches at 12 bases. V lost 3 bases, J lost 6 bases, and 11 bases stayed unmatched. Germline V gives CDR1 LNHDA, CDR2 SQIVND (reference sequence). The CDR3 has 18 residues. The CDR3 region is CASSIHPWTSGKAGELFF. The CDR3 DNA follows: TGTGCCAGTAGTATTCATCCCTGGACTAGCGGGAAGGCCGGGGAGCTGTTTTTT.

V is TRBV7-9 and J is TRBJ1-2, with a weak D call TRBD1 (5 bases). Looked up from germline, CDR1 is SEHNR and CDR2 is FQNEAQ (reference sequence). Trimming took off 3 bases at V and 7 bases at J, with 12 bases between the two ends. CDR3 length equals 13 residues. The CDR3 DNA sequence: TGTGCCAGCAGCTTTGGGGGGTCCCTTGGCTACACCTTC. It is translated as CASSFGGSLGYTF.

The rearrangement uses TRBV7-9 and TRBJ2-3; TRBD2 might be the D (5 bases). CDR1 and CDR2 from the germline V gene are SEHNR and FQNEAQ (reference sequence). This CDR3 is built from 13 residues. Trimming removed 5 bases at V and 0 bases at J, with 6 bases between. CDR3 DNA sequence: TGTGCCAGCAGCGGAGGTAGCACAGATACGCAGTATTTT. Translating it yields CASSGGSTDTQYF.

The chain has TRBV10-3 and TRBJ2-1; no clear D gene. Per the germline V gene, CDR1 is ENHRY and CDR2 is SYGVKD. The CDR3 covers 12 residues. Trimming removed 6 bases at V and 2 bases at J, with 5 bases between. Here the CDR3 reads CAIRSTYNEQFF. CDR3 DNA sequence: TGTGCCATCAGAAGTACCTACAATGAGCAGTTCTTC.

The CDR3 here is CASSPSRGASTDTQYF. The CDR3 DNA reads as TGTGCCAGCAGCCCCAGTCGAGGGGCCAGCACAGATACGCAGTATTTT. V usage is TRBV5-4 and J usage is TRBJ2-3; D could derive from TRBD1 or TRBD2 (5 bases each). Trimming removed 4 bases at V and 0 bases at J, with 15 bases between. CDR1 and CDR2 (germline): SGHNT, YYREEE (reference sequence). The CDR3 totals 16 residues. Full variable domain (remainder filled in from reference TRBV5-4 and TRBJ2-3): ETGVTQSPTHLIKTRGQQVTLRCSSQSGHNTVSWYQQALGQGPQFIFQYYREEENGRGNFPPRFSGLQFPNYSSELNVNALELDDSALYLCASSPSRGASTDTQYFGPGTRLTVL.

The rearrangement links TRBV15 to TRBJ2-2; unclear D gene. CDR3 size: 15 residues. From germline, CDR1 is LNHNV and CDR2 YYDKDF (reference sequence). Trimming left V 0 bases short and J 6 bases short, with 11 bases between. CDR3 region: CATSRDSTGSGELFF. The CDR3 DNA sequence: TGTGCCACCAGCAGAGATAGCACGGGTTCCGGGGAGCTGTTTTTT.

V gene TRBV5-1 combines with J gene TRBJ2-2; possible D gene TRBD2, 5 bases. V lost 3 bases and J 7 bases, leaving 13 bases between the germline ends. The CDR3 is 14 amino acids. Germline CDR1 SGHRS, CDR2 YFSETQ. CDR3 sequence reads: CASSSTTSFGELFF. The DNA for the CDR3 is TGCGCCAGCAGCTCGACCACTAGTTTCGGGGAGCTGTTTTTT.

The chain combines TRBV9 with TRBJ2-2, with D maybe TRBD2 (5 bases). The V and J ends lost 4 bases and 2 bases respectively, with 15 bases between them. The germline V gene has CDR1 SGDLS and CDR2 YYNGEE. The CDR3 length is 16 residues. CDR3 in amino acids: CASSPRGPSNTGELFF. Written as DNA, the CDR3 is TGTGCCAGCAGCCCCCGGGGTCCATCCAACACCGGGGAGCTGTTTTTT.

This chain joins TRBV6-1 and TRBJ1-6, with 7 positions matching TRBD1. With 6 bases clipped from V and 6 bases from J, the junction kept 2 bases outside the gene matches. Germline CDR1 reads MNHNS; CDR2 reads SASEGT. CDR3 size: 13 residues. This chain's CDR3 is CASRDRFNSPLHF. CDR3 in DNA: TGTGCCAGCAGGGACAGGTTTAATTCACCCCTCCACTTT.

This clone occurred once. V is TRBV5-4 and J is TRBJ1-2; 8 nucleotides agree with TRBD1. The CDR3 length is 15 residues. Germline lookup yields CDR1 SGHNT and CDR2 YYREEE (reference sequence). Trimming at V came to 5 bases and at J to 5 bases, leaving 11 bases not matched to a gene. The CDR3 loop is CASRPRQGFSYGYTF. CDR3 in DNA: TGTGCCAGCAGGCCTCGACAGGGGTTCTCATATGGCTACACCTTC.

The rearrangement joins TRBV7-2 to TRBJ1-1; D gene ambiguous. Germline V CDR1 and CDR2: SGHTA, FQGNSA. V lost 2 bases and J lost 8, with 9 bases in between. The length of the CDR3 is 12 residues. The CDR3 sequence: CASSLLVPEAFF. Here the CDR3 DNA reads TGTGCCAGCAGCTTACTGGTTCCGGAAGCTTTCTTT.

The CDR3 loop is CASSLVAAPDGYTF. The CDR3 DNA reads TGTGCCAGCAGCTTAGTTGCGGCTCCTGATGGCTACACCTTC. V is TRBV7-2 and J is TRBJ1-2; D remains ambiguous. This CDR3 is built from 14 residues. Germline assignment: CDR1 SGHTA and CDR2 FQGNSA. V was shortened by 1 base and J by 6 bases, with 12 bases between the two germline ends.

J is TRBJ1-2 and V is TRBV4-3; D is unresolved. This CDR3 is 15 amino acids long. Trimming left V 1 base short and J 0 bases short, with 9 bases between. Per the germline V gene, CDR1 is LGHNA and CDR2 is YSLEER. CDR3 sequence reads: CASSQVPLANYGYTF. DNA of the CDR3: TGCGCCAGCAGCCAAGTTCCACTAGCTAACTATGGCTACACCTTC.

The chain carries TRBV7-8 and TRBJ1-1; 7 bases match TRBD1. Looked up from germline, CDR1 is SGHVS and CDR2 is FQNEAQ. The junction had 8 bases not matched to a gene; V was cut back by 2 bases and J by 5 bases. The CDR3 covers 15 residues. CDR3 region: CASSLRVRGATEAFF. CDR3 DNA: TGTGCCAGCAGCTTAAGAGTCAGGGGGGCGACTGAAGCTTTCTTT.